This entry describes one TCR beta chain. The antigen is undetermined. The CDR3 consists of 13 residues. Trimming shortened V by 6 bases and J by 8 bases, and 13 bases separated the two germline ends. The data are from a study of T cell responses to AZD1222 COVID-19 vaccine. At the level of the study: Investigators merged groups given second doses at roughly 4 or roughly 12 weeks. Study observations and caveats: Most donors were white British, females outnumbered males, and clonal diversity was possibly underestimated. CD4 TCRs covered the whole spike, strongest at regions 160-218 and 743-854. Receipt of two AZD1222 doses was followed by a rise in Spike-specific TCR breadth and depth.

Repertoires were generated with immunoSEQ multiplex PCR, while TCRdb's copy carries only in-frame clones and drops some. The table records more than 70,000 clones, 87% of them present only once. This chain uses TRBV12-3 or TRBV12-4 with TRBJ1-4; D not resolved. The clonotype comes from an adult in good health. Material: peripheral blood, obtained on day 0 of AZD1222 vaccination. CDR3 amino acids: CASSLRLGEKLFF. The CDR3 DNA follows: TGTGCCAGCAGCCTCCGTTTGGGCGAAAAACTGTTTTTT.